A single sample gave rise to the 2 T cell receptor beta chains below, sequenced in a study of OX40 agonist ivuxolimab in advanced cancers. Here immunoSEQ multiplex PCR was the method, and the copy in TCRdb shows in-frame clones only, minus some. The sample consists of 60,000 or so clones, around 83% of them appearing once. The specimen was CD4+ or CD8+ T cells sorted from blood, collected in a trial of the OX40 agonist ivuxolimab. These TCRs come from an adult with an advanced solid tumor such as melanoma, head and neck, liver or kidney cancer.

The CDR3, as DNA: TGTGCCAGCTCAGGGACTAGCAGTGCCTACGAGCAGTACTTC. The encoded protein is CASSGTSSAYEQYF. The chain couples TRBV18 to TRBJ2-7; 9 nucleotides line up with TRBD2. CDR1 KGHSH and CDR2 LQKENI come from the germline V gene. V dropped 5 bases and J dropped 2; count of bases not matched to a gene: 4. This CDR3 is 14 amino acids long.

The V and J genes are TRBV10-1 and TRBJ2-2; 8 nucleotides agree with TRBD2. Trimming cost V 7 bases and J 0 bases; bases outside gene matches: 4. From germline, CDR1 is WNHNN and CDR2 SYGVQD (reference sequence). CDR3 length equals 15 residues. CDR3: CASTSGYPNTGELFF. CDR3 DNA: TGCGCCAGCACTAGCGGGTACCCGAACACCGGGGAGCTGTTTTTT.